This TCR beta chain is drawn from a study of T-cell memory formation after mild COVID-19. Sample share makes this clonotype medium-sized (0.01 to 0.1%). Its antigen remains unknown. Overall study findings and caveats: In pre-infection memory, a portion of responding clones appeared, which suggested that cross-reactive memory joined.

5'RACE with constant-segment primers built TCRalpha and TCRbeta cDNA libraries with UMIs. Using its own MiXCR run on the 5' RACE reads, TCRdb lists one record per CDR3 protein. Of about 130,000 distinct CDR3 sequences in the sample, approximately 15% are singletons; the top ten hold about 15%. The clonotype originates from an adult woman who had mild COVID-19 (a few samples of this study predate the infection). Cell type and time point are not known. The specimen was PBMCs or a T cell subset sorted from them (not recorded which).

The CDR3 coding sequence is TGCGCCAGCAGCGGCGGACTAGCGGGAGGAATGGCGGGGACAGATACGCAGTATTTT. This codes for CASSGGLAGGMAGTDTQYF. The V call is TRBV5-1, the J call TRBJ2-3; TRBD2 agrees at 14 bases. Unmatched junction bases numbered 13, after V lost 4 bases and J lost 3 bases. Per the germline V gene, CDR1 is SGHRS and CDR2 is YFSETQ. The CDR3 extends over 19 amino acids.